This note documents a single T cell receptor (beta chain) sequence. These data come from a study of blood T cell repertoires in COVID-19. For the study at large: The United States, Italy and Spain supplied acute and convalescent COVID-19 samples. T cells, B-cell-depleted T cells, or PBMCs supplied cDNA or gDNA.

Authors' processing steps: Amplifying reference gene primers gave estimates of nucleated cell counts. Repertoires were generated with immunoSEQ multiplex PCR, while TCRdb's copy carries only in-frame clones and drops some. V and J calls and clone size follow that table, whereas D and trimming were derived from the DNA. The top ten clones hold 6.5% of a sample with approximately 360,000 clones, 90% of them seen once. Germline CDR1 reads LNHNV; CDR2 reads YYDKDF (reference sequence). This CDR3 comprises 17 residues. With 3 bases clipped from V and 3 bases from J, the junction kept 14 bases outside the gene matches.

The sequence was collected from a man aged 18 to 29 with active or convalescent COVID-19. This rearrangement joins TRBV15 to TRBJ2-7; 7 bases fit TRBD2. The sample was peripheral blood. The CDR3 DNA sequence: TGTGCCACCAGCAGCGTGCTGGGGGGGGTTCCACGCTACGAGCAGTACTTC. It codes for CATSSVLGGVPRYEQYF.